This TCR beta chain derives from a study of blood T cell repertoires in COVID-19. Whole-study context: Material from acute and convalescent COVID-19 was sourced from the United States, Italy and Spain.

Seattle's cohort entered during active infection and was followed longitudinally. The assay was immunoSEQ multiplex PCR, and TCRdb's table has in-frame clones only and misses some. This sample carries about 170,000 clones, about 80% of them seen once, and the ten largest clones take roughly 7%. Trimming took 0 bases from V and 8 from J; bases not matched to a gene: 3. Germline V gene lookup returns CDR1 SGHKS and CDR2 YYEKEE (reference sequence). This CDR3 has 13 amino acids. Input material: peripheral blood. The clonotype was recovered from a woman aged 40 to 55 with COVID-19, enrolled during active disease. The genes are TRBV5-5 and TRBJ1-2; TRBD1 matches 8 bases. CDR3 amino acids: CASSLEAGGGYTF. As DNA, the CDR3 is TGTGCCAGCAGCTTGGAGGCAGGGGGCGGCTACACCTTC.